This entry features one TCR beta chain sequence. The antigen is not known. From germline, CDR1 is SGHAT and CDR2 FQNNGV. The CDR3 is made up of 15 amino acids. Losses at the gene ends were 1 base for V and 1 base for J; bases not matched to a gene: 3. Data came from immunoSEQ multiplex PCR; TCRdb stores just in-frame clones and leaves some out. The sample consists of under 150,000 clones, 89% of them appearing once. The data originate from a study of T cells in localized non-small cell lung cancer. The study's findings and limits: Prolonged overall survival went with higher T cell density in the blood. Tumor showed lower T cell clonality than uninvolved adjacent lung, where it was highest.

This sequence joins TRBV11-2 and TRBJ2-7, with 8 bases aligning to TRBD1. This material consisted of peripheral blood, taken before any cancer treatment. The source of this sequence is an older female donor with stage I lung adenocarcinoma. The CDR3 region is CASSLAWDRSYEQYF. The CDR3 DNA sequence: TGTGCCAGCAGCTTAGCTTGGGACAGGTCCTACGAGCAGTACTTC.